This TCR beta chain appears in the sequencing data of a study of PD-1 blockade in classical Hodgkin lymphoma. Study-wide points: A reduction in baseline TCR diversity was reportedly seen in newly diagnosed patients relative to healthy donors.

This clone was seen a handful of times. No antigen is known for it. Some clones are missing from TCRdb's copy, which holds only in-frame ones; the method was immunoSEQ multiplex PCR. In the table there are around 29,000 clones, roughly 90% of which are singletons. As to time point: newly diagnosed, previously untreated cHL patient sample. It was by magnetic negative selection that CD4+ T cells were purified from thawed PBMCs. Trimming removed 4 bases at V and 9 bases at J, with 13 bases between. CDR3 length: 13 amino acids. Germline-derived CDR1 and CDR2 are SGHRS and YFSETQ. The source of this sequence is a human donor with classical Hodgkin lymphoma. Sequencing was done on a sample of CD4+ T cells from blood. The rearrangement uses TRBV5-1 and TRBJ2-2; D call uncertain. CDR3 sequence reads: CASSLPNSRELFF. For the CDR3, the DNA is TGCGCCAGCAGCCTTCCGAACTCCAGGGAGCTGTTTTTT.